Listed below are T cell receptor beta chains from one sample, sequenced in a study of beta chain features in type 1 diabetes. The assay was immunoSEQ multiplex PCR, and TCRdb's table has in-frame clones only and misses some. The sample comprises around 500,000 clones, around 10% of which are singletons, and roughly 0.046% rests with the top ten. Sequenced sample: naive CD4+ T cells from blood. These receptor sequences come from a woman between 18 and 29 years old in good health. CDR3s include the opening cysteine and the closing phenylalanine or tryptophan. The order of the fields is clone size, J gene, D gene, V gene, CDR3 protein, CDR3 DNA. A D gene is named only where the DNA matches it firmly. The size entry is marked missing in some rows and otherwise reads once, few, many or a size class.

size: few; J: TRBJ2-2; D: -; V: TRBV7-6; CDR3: CASSPFGGNTGELFF; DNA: TGTGCCAGCAGCCCCTTTGGGGGGAACACCGGGGAGCTGTTTTTT
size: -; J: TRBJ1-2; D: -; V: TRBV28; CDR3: CASSLVGANYGYTF; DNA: TGTGCCAGCAGTTTAGTCGGAGCTAACTATGGCTACACCTTC
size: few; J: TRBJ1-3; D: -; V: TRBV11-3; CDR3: CASSRSRNTIYF; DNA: TGTGCCAGCAGCCGTTCTCGGAACACCATATATTTT
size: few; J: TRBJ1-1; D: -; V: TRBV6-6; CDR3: CASSYQADTEAFF; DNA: TGTGCCAGCAGTTACCAAGCAGACACTGAAGCTTTCTTT
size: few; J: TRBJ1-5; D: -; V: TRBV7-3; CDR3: CASSLEGRINQPQHF; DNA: TGTGCCAGCAGCTTAGAGGGGCGGATCAATCAGCCCCAGCATTTT
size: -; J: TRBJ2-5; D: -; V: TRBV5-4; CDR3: CASSLTPGLLQETQYF; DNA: TGTGCCAGCAGCTTAACACCTGGACTTTTACAAGAGACCCAGTACTTC
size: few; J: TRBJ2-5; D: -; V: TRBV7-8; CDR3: CASSLVTYSETQYF; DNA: TGTGCCAGCAGTTTAGTGACATACTCAGAGACCCAGTACTTC
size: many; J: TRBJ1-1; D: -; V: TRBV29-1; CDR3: CSVAGLMNTEAFF; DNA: TGCAGCGTTGCAGGACTCATGAACACTGAAGCTTTCTTT
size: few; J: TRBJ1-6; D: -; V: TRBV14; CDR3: CASSGPGSYNSPLHF; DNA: TGTGCCAGCAGCGGGCCCGGCTCCTATAATTCACCCCTCCACTTT
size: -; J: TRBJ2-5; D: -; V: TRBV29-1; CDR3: CSAEETQYF; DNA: TGCAGCGCAGAAGAGACCCAGTACTTC
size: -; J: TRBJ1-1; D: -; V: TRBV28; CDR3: CASSDTPMNTEAFF; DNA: TGTGCCAGCAGCGACACGCCCATGAACACTGAAGCTTTCTTT
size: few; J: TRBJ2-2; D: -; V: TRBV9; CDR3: CASSVEGYVGFAGELFF; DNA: TGTGCCAGCAGCGTAGAGGGTTATGTGGGTTTCGCCGGGGAGCTGTTTTTT
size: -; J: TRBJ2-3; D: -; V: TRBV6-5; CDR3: CASSPSWVGTDTQYF; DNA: TGTGCCAGCAGCCCAAGTTGGGTTGGCACAGATACGCAGTATTTT
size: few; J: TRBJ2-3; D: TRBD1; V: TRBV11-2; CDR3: CASSLGQGTDTQYF; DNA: TGTGCCAGCAGCCTTGGACAGGGGACAGATACGCAGTATTTT
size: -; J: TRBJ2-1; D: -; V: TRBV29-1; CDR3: CSVDGRAGNNEQFF; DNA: TGCAGCGTCGATGGACGGGCGGGGAACAATGAGCAGTTCTTC
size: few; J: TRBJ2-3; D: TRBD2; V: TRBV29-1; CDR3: CSVDRTSGTDTQYF; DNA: TGCAGCGTTGATCGGACTAGCGGCACAGATACGCAGTATTTT
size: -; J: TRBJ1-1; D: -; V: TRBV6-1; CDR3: CASSLRGAEAFF; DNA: TGTGCCAGCAGCCTGAGGGGTGCTGAAGCTTTCTTT
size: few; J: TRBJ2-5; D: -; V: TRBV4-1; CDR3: CASSQVATGGETQYF; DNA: TGCGCCAGCAGCCAAGTGGCGACAGGCGGAGAGACCCAGTACTTC
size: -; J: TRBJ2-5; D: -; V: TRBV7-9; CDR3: CASIPGSGQETQYF; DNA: TGTGCCAGCATCCCGGGGTCAGGCCAAGAGACCCAGTACTTC
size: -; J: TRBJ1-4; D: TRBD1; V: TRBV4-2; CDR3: CASSQDFTGGEKLFF; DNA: TGTGCCAGCAGCCAAGATTTCACAGGGGGCGAAAAACTGTTTTTT
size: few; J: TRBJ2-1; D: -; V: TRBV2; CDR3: CATRQATTYNEQFF; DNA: TGTGCCACAAGACAGGCGACCACCTACAATGAGCAGTTCTTC
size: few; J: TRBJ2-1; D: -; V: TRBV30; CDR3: CAWSADYEQFF; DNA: TGTGCCTGGAGCGCAGATTATGAGCAGTTCTTC
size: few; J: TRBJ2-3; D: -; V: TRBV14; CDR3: CASSQVRGITDTQYF; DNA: TGTGCCAGCAGCCAAGTGCGGGGTATCACAGATACGCAGTATTTT
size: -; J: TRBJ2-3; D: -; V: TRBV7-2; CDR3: CASSLFPTDTQYF; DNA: TGTGCCAGCAGCTTATTCCCCACAGATACGCAGTATTTT
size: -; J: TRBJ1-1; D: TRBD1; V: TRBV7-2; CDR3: CASSTRQGAAEAFF; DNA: TGTGCCAGCAGCACGCGGCAGGGGGCGGCTGAAGCTTTCTTT
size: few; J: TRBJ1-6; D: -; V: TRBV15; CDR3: CASGSRTSPLHF; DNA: TGTGCCTCAGGGTCGAGAACTTCACCCCTCCACTTT
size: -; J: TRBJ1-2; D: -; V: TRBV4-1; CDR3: CASSRPIRQGGYTF; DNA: TGCGCCAGCAGCCGACCGATTAGGCAGGGTGGCTACACCTTC
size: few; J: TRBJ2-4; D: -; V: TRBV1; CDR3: CTSSQELVRRIAKNIQYF; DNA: TGCACCAGCAGCCAAGAATTGGTACGCCGGATAGCCAAAAACATTCAGTACTTC
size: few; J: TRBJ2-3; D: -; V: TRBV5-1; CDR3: CASSLQEDTQYF; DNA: TGCGCCAGCAGCTTGCAGGAGGATACGCAGTATTTT
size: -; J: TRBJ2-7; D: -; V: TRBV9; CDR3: CASSARDNPYEQYF; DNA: TGTGCCAGCAGCGCTCGGGACAACCCCTACGAGCAGTACTTC
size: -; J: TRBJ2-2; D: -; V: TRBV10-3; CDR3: CAISESPDGELFF; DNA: TGTGCCATCAGTGAGTCGCCGGACGGGGAGCTGTTTTTT
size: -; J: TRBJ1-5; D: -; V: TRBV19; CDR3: CASRELGSNQPQHF; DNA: TGTGCCAGTAGAGAGCTCGGATCCAATCAGCCCCAGCATTTT
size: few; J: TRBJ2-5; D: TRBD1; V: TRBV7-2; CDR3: CASSPDRGRETQYF; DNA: TGTGCCAGCAGCCCCGACAGGGGGCGGGAGACCCAGTACTTC
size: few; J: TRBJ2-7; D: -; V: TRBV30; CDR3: CAWSASTGYEQYF; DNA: TGTGCCTGGAGCGCTTCTACGGGCTACGAGCAGTACTTC
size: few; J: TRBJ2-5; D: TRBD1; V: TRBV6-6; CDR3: CASSHRGPQYF; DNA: TGTGCCAGCAGTCACAGGGGGCCCCAGTACTTC
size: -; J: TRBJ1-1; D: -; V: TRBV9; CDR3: CASSVNPGAKAFF; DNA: TGTGCCAGCAGCGTGAACCCTGGAGCTAAAGCTTTCTTT
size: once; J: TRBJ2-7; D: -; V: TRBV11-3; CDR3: CASSPTFGQRYEQYF; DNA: TGTGCCAGCAGCCCCACATTCGGACAGCGCTACGAGCAGTACTTC